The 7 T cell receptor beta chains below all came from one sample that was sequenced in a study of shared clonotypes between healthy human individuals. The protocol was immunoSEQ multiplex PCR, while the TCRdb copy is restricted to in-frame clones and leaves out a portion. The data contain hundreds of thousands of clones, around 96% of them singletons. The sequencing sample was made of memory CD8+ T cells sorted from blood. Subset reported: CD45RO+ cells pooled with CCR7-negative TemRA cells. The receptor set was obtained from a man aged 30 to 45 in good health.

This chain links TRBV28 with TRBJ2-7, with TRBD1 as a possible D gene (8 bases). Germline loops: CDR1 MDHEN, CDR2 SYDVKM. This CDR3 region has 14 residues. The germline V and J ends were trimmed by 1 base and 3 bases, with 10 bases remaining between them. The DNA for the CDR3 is TGTGCCAGCAGTTTATACAGGGGGGGCTACGAGCAGTACTTC. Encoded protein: CASSLYRGGYEQYF.

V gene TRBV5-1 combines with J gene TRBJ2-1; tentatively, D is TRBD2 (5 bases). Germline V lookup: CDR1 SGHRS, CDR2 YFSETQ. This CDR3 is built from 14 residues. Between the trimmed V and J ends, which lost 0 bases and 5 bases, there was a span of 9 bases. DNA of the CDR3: TGCGCCAGCAGCTTGGTGCGGGTCCACAATGAGCAGTTCTTC. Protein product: CASSLVRVHNEQFF. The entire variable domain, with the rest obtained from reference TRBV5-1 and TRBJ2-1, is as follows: KAGVTQTPRYLIKTRGQQVTLSCSPISGHRSVSWYQQTPGQGLQFLFEYFSETQRNKGNFPGRFSGRQFSNSRSEMNVSTLELGDSALYLCASSLVRVHNEQFFGPGTRLTVL.

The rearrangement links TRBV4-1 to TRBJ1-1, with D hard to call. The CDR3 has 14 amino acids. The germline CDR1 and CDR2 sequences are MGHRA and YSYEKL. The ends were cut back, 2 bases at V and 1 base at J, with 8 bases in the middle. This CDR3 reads CASSQFIENTEAFF. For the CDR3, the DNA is TGCGCCAGCAGCCAATTTATCGAGAACACTGAAGCTTTCTTT.

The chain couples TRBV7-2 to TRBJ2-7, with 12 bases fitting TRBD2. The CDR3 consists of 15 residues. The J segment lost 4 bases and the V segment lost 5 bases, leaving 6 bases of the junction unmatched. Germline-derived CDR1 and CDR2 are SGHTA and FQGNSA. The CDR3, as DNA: TGTGCCAGCAGCCGACTAGCGGGAGAGAATTACGAGCAGTACTTC. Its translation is CASSRLAGENYEQYF.

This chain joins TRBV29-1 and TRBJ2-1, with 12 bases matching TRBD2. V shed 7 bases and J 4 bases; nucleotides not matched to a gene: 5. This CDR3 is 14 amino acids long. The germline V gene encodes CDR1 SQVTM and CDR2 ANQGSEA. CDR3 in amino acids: CSGKTSGSYNEQFF. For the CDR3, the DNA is TGCAGCGGCAAGACTAGCGGGAGTTACAATGAGCAGTTCTTC.

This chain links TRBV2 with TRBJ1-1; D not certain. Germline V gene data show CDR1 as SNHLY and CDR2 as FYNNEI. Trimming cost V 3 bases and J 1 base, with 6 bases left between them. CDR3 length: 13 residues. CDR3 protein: CASSDQQNTEAFF. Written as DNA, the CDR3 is TGTGCCAGCAGTGACCAGCAGAACACTGAAGCTTTCTTT.

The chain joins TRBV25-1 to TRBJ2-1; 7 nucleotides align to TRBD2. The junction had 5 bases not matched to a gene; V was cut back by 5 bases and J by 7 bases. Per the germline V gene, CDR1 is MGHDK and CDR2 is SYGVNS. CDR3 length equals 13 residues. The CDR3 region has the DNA TGTGCCAGCAGTCTGGATAGCGGGAATGAGCAGTTCTTC. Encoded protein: CASSLDSGNEQFF.